These 4 T cell receptor beta chains share one sample of origin, sequenced in a study of T cell repertoires in cytomegalovirus infection. These receptors are not linked to any known antigen. TCRdb used MiXCR to reprocess the reads, holding one entry per CDR3 protein. The repertoire consists of around 800,000 distinct CDR3 sequences, with approximately 29% occurring once and the leading ten covering 12%. This material consisted of cultured CD8+ T cells from PBMCs, taken from culture after CMV antigen stimulation. Every receptor here comes from a human donor in good health (CMV status not recorded). Some clones in this sample may be carry-over from other donors' samples.

The rearrangement links TRBV29-1 to TRBJ2-3; D is ambiguous. Looked up from germline, CDR1 is SQVTM and CDR2 is ANQGSEA. The length of the CDR3 is 13 residues. V was cut by 8 bases and J by 1 base, with 13 bases left in between. The CDR3 nucleotides are TGCAGCACGCCCGATCGGGGCACAGATACGCAGTATTTT. Its translation is CSTPDRGTDTQYF.

CDR3 in amino acids: CASSIARTEAFF. The CDR3 DNA follows: TGTGCCAGTAGTATAGCCAGAACTGAAGCTTTCTTT. This chain uses TRBV19 with TRBJ1-1; D uncertain. CDR3 length: 12 residues. Germline values: CDR1 LNHDA, CDR2 SQIVND (reference sequence). V lost 1 base to trimming and J lost 5 bases, with 5 bases between them.

The genes are TRBV19 and TRBJ2-7; D is perhaps TRBD2 (5 bases). Germline loops: CDR1 LNHDA, CDR2 SQIVND (reference sequence). V lost 5 bases and J 1 base, leaving 9 bases between the germline ends. The CDR3 sequence is 13 residues long. CDR3 amino acids: CASSAGVSYEQYV. The DNA for the CDR3 is TGTGCCAGTAGTGCCGGGGTTTCCTACGAGCAGTACGTC.

The rearrangement joins TRBV27 to TRBJ2-7, with D perhaps TRBD1 (8 bases). V was clipped by 5 bases and J by 4 bases, with 18 bases between them. Per germline, CDR1 MNHEY and CDR2 SMNVEV (reference sequence). CDR3 length: 15 amino acids. CDR3 region: CASSPRGTGYYEQYV. In nucleotides, the CDR3 is TGTGCCAGCAGTCCGCGGGGGACAGGATATTACGAGCAGTACGTC.